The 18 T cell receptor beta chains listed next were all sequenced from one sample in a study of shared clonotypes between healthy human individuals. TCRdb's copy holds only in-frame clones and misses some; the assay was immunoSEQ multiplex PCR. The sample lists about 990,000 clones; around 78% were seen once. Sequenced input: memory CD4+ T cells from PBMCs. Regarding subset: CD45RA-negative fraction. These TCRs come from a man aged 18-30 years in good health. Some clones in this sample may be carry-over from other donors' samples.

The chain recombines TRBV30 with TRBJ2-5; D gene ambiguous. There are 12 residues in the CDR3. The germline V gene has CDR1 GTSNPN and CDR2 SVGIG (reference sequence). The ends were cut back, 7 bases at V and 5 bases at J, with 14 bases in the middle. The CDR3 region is CAYTLGSETQYF. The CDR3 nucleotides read TGTGCCTACACTTTGGGGTCCGAGACCCAGTACTTC.

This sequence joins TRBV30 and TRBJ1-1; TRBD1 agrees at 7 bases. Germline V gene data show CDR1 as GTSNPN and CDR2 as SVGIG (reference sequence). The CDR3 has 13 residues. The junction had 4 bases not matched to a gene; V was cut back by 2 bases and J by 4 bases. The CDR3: CAWSLTGSTEAFF. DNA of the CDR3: TGTGCCTGGAGTCTGACAGGGAGCACTGAAGCTTTCTTT. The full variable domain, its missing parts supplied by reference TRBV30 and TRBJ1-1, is SQTIHQWPATLVQPVGSPLSLECTVEGTSNPNLYWYRQAAGRGLQLLFYSVGIGQISSEVPQNLSASRPQDRQFILSSKKLLLSDSGFYLCAWSLTGSTEAFFGQGTRLTVV.

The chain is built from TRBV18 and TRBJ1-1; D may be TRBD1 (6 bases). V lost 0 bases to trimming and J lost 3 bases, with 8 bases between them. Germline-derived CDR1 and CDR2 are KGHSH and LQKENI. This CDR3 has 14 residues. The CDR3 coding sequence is TGTGCCAGCTCACCACCGGGGGCGCACACTGAAGCTTTCTTT. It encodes CASSPPGAHTEAFF. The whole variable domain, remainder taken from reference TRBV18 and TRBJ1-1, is NAGVMQNPRHLVRRRGQEARLRCSPMKGHSHVYWYRQLPEEGLKFMVYLQKENIIDESGMPKERFSAEFPKEGPSILRIQQVVRGDSAAYFCASSPPGAHTEAFFGQGTRLTVV.

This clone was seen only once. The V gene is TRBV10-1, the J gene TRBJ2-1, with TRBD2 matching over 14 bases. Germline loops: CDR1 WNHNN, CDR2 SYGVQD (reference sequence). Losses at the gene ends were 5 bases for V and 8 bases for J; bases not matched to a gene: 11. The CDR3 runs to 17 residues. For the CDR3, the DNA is TGCGCCAGCAGTCCACCCTTCGGGACTAGCGGGAGTCATGAGCAGTTCTTC. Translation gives CASSPPFGTSGSHEQFF.

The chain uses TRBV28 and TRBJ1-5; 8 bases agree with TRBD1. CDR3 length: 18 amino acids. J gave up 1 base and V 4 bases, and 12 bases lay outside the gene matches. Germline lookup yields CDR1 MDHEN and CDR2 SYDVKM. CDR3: CASSWGKTGVTSNQPQHF. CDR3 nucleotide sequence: TGTGCCAGCAGTTGGGGAAAGACAGGGGTTACGAGCAATCAGCCCCAGCATTTT.

The CDR3 region is CASSFWGLPEQFF. For the CDR3, the DNA is TGTGCCAGCAGCTTCTGGGGGCTTCCTGAGCAGTTCTTC. This chain connects TRBV5-8 to TRBJ2-1, with D possibly TRBD1 on 6 matching bases. Looked up from germline, CDR1 is SGHTS and CDR2 is YDEGEE. There are 13 residues in the CDR3. Trimming stripped 2 bases from V and 9 bases from J, with 12 bases between.

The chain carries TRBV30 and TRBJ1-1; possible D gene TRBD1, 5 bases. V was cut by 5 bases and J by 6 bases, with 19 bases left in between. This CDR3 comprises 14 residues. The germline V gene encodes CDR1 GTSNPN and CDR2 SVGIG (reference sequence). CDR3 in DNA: TGTGCCTGGGGTCCCTTCGACAGTGTCGCTGAAGCTTTCTTT. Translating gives CAWGPFDSVAEAFF.

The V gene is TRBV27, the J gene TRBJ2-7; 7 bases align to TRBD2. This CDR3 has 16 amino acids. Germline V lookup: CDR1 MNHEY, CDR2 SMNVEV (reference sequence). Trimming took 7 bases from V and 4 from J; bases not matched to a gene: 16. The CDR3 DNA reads TGTGCCAGCATCCCCTCCGGGACCGGGGGGATTTACGAGCAGTACTTC. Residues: CASIPSGTGGIYEQYF.

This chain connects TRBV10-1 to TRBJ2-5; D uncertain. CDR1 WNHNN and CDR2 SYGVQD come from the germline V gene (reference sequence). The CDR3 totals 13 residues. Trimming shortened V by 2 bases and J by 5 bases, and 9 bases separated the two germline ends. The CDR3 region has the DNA TGCGCCAGCAGTGAGATTTGGAAGGAGACCCAGTACTTC. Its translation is CASSEIWKETQYF.

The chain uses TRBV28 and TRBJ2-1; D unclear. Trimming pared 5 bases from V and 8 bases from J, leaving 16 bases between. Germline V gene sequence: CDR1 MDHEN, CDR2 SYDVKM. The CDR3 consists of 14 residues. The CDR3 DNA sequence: TGTGCCAGCAGTAGACTCCTCCTATCGGATGAGCAGTTCTTC. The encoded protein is CASSRLLLSDEQFF.

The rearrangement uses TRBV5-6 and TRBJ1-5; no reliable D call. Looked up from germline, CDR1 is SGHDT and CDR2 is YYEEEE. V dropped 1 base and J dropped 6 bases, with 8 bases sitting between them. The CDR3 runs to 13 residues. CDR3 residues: CASSLREGQPQHF. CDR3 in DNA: TGTGCCAGCAGCTTGAGAGAGGGTCAGCCCCAGCATTTT.

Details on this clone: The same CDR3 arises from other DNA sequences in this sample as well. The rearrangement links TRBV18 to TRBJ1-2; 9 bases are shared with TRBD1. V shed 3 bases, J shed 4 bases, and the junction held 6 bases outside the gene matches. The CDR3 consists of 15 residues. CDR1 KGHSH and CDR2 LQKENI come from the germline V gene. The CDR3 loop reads CASSPPPGQGYGYTF. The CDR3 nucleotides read TGTGCCAGCTCACCCCCCCCGGGACAGGGCTATGGCTACACCTTC.

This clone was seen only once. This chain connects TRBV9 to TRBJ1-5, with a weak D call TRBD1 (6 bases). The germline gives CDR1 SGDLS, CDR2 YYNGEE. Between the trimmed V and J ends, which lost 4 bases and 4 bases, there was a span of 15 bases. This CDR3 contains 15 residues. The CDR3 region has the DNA TGTGCCAGCAGCTCTAGGGGGGACTTTAATCAGCCCCAGCATTTT. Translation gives CASSSRGDFNQPQHF.

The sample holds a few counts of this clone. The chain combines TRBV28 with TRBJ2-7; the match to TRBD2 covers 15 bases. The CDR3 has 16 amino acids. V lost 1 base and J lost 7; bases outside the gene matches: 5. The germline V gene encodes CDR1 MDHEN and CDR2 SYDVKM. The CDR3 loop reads CASSLFRGTSGREQYF. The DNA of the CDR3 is TGTGCCAGCAGTTTATTTCGGGGGACTAGCGGGAGGGAGCAGTACTTC.

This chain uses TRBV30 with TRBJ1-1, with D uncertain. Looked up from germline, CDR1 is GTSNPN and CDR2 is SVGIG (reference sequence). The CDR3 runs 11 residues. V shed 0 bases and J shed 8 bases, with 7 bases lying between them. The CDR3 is CAWSVKAEAFF. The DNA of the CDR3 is TGTGCCTGGAGTGTAAAGGCCGAAGCTTTCTTT.

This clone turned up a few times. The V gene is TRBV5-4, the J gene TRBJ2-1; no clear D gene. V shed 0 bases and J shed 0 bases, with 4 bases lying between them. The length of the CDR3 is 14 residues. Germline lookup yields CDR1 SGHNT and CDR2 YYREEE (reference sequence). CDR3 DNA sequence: TGTGCCAGCAGCTTGGACCCCTCCTACAATGAGCAGTTCTTC. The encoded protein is CASSLDPSYNEQFF.

The CDR3 spells CASVQGTRDTQYF. The CDR3 coding sequence is TGTGCCAGCGTGCAGGGGACTAGGGATACGCAGTATTTT. The V gene is TRBV28, the J gene TRBJ2-3, with 8 bases identical to TRBD2. The CDR3 is 13 residues long. With 8 bases clipped from V and 6 bases from J, the junction kept 7 bases outside the gene matches. CDR1 is MDHEN and CDR2 is SYDVKM in the germline V gene.

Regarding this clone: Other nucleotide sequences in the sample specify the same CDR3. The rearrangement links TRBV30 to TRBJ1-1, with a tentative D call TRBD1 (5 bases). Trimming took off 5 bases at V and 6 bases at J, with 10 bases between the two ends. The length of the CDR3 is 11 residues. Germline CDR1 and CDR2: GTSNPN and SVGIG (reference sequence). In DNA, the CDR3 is TGTGCCTGGGGGGCCGTGGCTGAAGCTTTCTTT. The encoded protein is CAWGAVAEAFF.